This note documents a single TCR beta chain sequence. Its antigen remains unknown. A junction end diverges from the germline sequence, so it may reflect a read error. Amplification yielded TCR beta CDR3 regions, with RNA transcripts as the source. The HTBI primer set served for first-round RT-PCR of the TCR CDR3. TCRdb analysed the multiplex PCR reads with MiXCR anew, one entry per CDR3 protein. In the table there are under 650,000 distinct CDR3 sequences, 16% of which are singletons. The CDR3 sequence is 17 residues long. Germline CDR1 MDHEN, CDR2 SYDVKM. The record originates from a study of T cells in Graves' hyperthyroidism and ophthalmopathy. Findings of the study overall: The model made its ophthalmopathy prediction, and onset followed a median roughly 6.5 months later. Among thyroid clonotypes expanded above 0.001, most also appeared in blood.

Graves' hyperthyroidism without ophthalmopathy progression within 18 months was termed stable. PBMCs were obtained from 10 ml fresh peripheral blood. The clonotype was recovered from a woman in her 30s with Graves' hyperthyroidism. The gene calls are TRBV28 and TRBJ1-3, with a weak D call TRBD1 (5 bases). The sample was blood. In DNA, the CDR3 is TGTGCCAGCAGTTCACTACGGGACGCCGACTCTGGAAACACCATACATTTT. It yields the protein CASSSLRDADSGNTIHF.